This entry concerns a single TCR beta chain. The CDR3 sequence is 17 residues long. V lost 1 base to trimming and J lost 5 bases; unmatched junction nucleotides: 4. The germline V gene has CDR1 LGHNA and CDR2 YSLEER. The source of the sample is a study of T cell responses to AZD1222 COVID-19 vaccine. Assay: immunoSEQ multiplex PCR; the TCRdb copy retains only in-frame clones and omits some. The sample yields about 110,000 clones, 87% seen once. This TCR was recovered from an adult in good health. This chain links TRBV4-3 with TRBJ2-5, with TRBD2 identical over 16 bases. Sequencing used peripheral blood, obtained on day 0 of AZD1222 vaccination. Here the CDR3 DNA reads TGCGCCAGCAGCCAAGGAGGGACTAGCGGGGGGGCGGAGACCCAGTACTTC. This sequence encodes CASSQGGTSGGAETQYF.